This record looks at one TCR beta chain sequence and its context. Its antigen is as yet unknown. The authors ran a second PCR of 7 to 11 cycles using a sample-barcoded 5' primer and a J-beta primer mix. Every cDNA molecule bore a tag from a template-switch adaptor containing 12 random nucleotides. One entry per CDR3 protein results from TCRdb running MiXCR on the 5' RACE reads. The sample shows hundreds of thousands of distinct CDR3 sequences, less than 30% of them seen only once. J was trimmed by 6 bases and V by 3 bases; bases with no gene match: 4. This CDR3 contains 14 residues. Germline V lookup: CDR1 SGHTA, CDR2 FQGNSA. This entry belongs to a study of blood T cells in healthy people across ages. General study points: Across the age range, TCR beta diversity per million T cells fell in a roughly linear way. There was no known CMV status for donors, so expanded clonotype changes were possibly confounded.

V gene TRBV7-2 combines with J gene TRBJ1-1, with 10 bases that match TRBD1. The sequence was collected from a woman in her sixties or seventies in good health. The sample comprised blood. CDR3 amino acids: CASSFRDRGSEAFF. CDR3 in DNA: TGTGCCAGCAGCTTCCGGGACAGGGGATCTGAAGCTTTCTTT.